This T cell receptor (beta chain) comes out of a study of T-cell reconstitution after alpha-beta-depleted transplantation in children. Study-wide results and limits: For some patients, TCRbeta diversity was high at day 60 because of recipient T cells and thymic progenitors that survived. Reportedly, only several hundred clones from non-depleted graft cells drove alpha-beta T-cell counts at about two months. T-cell numbers and diversity one year post-transplant derived largely from freshly generated T cells.

Remarks on this clonotype: Its specificity is unknown. One end of the junction does not line up with germline, which may come from a read error.

CDR1 SEHNR and CDR2 FQNEAQ come from the germline V gene (reference sequence). The CDR3 spans 13 residues. This sample's TCRbeta library carried unique molecular identifier barcodes. A single record per CDR3 protein comes from TCRdb applying MiXCR to the PCR reads. The sample gives approximately 650,000 distinct CDR3 sequences, over 10% of which show up once; about 0.79% is in the top ten. This sequence was found in a girl aged 2-10 years with congenital amegakaryocytic thrombocytopenia, due to receive a stem cell transplant. V usage is TRBV7-9 and J usage is TRBJ2-7; perhaps D is TRBD1 or TRBD2 (5 bases each). The sample in question was PBMCs, obtained before TCRalphabeta/CD19-depleted stem cell transplant. This CDR3 is CASSFGNRDGRRF. CDR3 in DNA: TGTGCCAGCAGCTTCGGTAATCGGGACGGCCGCCGTTTC.